These T cell receptor beta chains were read from a single sample in a study of T cells in Graves' hyperthyroidism and ophthalmopathy. TCRdb fed the multiplex PCR reads into MiXCR, producing one record per CDR3 protein. Among about 270,000 distinct CDR3 sequences listed, under 30% were seen once. Sequenced: blood. The receptors derive from a middle-aged man with Graves' hyperthyroidism that later progressed to Graves' ophthalmopathy. The CDR3 runs from the conserved cysteine through the conserved F or W. The D gene is left open where the match is weak. Only some rows state a clone size, as once, few, many or a class for expanded clones.

many	-	TRBV19	TRBJ1-1	CASKAWTEAFF	TGTGCCAGTAAAGCCTGGACTGAAGCTTTCTTT
many	-	TRBV30	TRBJ1-1	CAWSVHGRFVNTEAFF	TGTGCCTGGAGTGTACATGGGAGGTTTGTGAACACTGAAGCTTTCTTT
many	-	TRBV5-1	TRBJ2-2	CASTAVGELFF	TGCGCCAGCACGGCGGTCGGGGAGCTGTTTTTT
many	TRBD1	TRBV13	TRBJ1-1	CASSRDRASTEAFF	TGTGCCAGCAGCCGGGACAGGGCGTCGACTGAAGCTTTCTTT
-	-	TRBV6-2/TRBV6-3	TRBJ1-5	CASSLEDNQPQHF	TGTGCCAGCAGTTTGGAAGACAATCAGCCCCAGCATTTT
many	-	TRBV29-1	TRBJ1-1	CSVTSYTEAFF	TGCAGCGTTACCAGCTACACTGAAGCTTTCTTT
many	-	TRBV20-1	TRBJ2-5	CSARDLPGGETQYF	TGCAGTGCTAGAGATTTGCCAGGCGGGGAGACCCAGTACTTC
-	TRBD1	TRBV6-1	TRBJ1-2	CASRPDRGQFHGYTF	TGTGCCAGCAGACCTGACAGGGGGCAATTTCATGGCTACACCTTC
-	-	TRBV6-1	TRBJ2-5	CASSESDGDGSETQYF	TGTGCCAGCAGTGAGTCGGATGGGGATGGGTCAGAGACCCAGTACTTC
many	-	TRBV7-9	TRBJ2-7	CASSPLAEQYF	TGTGCCAGCAGCCCTCTGGCCGAGCAGTACTTC
-	TRBD2	TRBV24-1	TRBJ2-5	CATSDSAGVGETQYF	TGTGCCACCAGTGACTCCGCGGGAGTCGGAGAGACCCAGTACTTC
many	TRBD1	TRBV11-3	TRBJ2-2	CASSFGTGQQATNTGELFF	TGTGCCAGCAGCTTTGGGACAGGACAACAAGCCACGAACACCGGGGAGCTGTTTTTT
many	-	TRBV5-1	TRBJ1-3	CASSSGQAIYF	TGCGCCAGCAGCTCGGGACAAGCCATATATTTT
many	TRBD2	TRBV28	TRBJ2-7	CASSSAGGHYEQYF	TGTGCCAGCAGTTCTGCGGGAGGACACTACGAGCAGTACTTC
-	TRBD2	TRBV13	TRBJ2-5	CASSLRGTSGRWGQETQYF	TGTGCCAGCAGCTTACGTGGGACTAGCGGGAGATGGGGCCAAGAGACCCAGTACTTC
many	-	TRBV9	TRBJ2-5	CASSVSGAWETQYF	TGTGCCAGCAGCGTATCAGGGGCGTGGGAGACCCAGTACTTC
many	-	TRBV27	TRBJ2-5	CASSLSPPGSGVQETQYF	TGTGCCAGCAGTTTATCCCCCCCGGGTAGCGGAGTCCAAGAGACCCAGTACTTC
many	-	TRBV6-5	TRBJ1-1	CASSYRANNMNTEAFF	TGTGCCAGCAGTTACAGGGCAAACAACATGAACACTGAAGCTTTCTTT
many	-	TRBV11-2	TRBJ2-2	CASSPTPTGELFF	TGTGCCAGCAGCCCGACCCCGACCGGGGAGCTGTTTTTT
many	-	TRBV5-1	TRBJ2-7	CASSLASLGDEQYF	TGCGCCAGCAGCTTAGCATCCTTAGGGGACGAGCAGTACTTC